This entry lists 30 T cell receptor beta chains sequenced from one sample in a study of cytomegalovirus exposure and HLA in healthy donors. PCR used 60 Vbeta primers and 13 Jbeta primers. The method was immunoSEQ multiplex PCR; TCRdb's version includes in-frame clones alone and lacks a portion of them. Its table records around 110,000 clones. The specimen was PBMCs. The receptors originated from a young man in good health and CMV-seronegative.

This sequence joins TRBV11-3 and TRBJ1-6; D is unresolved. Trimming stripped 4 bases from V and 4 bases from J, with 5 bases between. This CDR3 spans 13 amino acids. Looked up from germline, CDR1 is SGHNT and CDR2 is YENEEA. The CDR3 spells CASSSLYNSPLHF. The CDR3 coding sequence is TGTGCCAGCAGCTCTCTATATAATTCACCCCTCCACTTT.

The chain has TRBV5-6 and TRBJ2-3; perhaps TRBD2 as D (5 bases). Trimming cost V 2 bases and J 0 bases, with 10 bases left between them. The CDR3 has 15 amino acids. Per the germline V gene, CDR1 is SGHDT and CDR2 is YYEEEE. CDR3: CASSLSGASTDTQYF. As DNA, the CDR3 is TGTGCCAGCAGCTTAAGCGGTGCTAGCACAGATACGCAGTATTTT. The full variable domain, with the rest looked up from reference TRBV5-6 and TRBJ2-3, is DAGVTQSPTHLIKTRGQQVTLRCSPKSGHDTVSWYQQALGQGPQFIFQYYEEEERQRGNFPDRFSGHQFPNYSSELNVNALLLGDSALYLCASSLSGASTDTQYFGPGTRLTVL.

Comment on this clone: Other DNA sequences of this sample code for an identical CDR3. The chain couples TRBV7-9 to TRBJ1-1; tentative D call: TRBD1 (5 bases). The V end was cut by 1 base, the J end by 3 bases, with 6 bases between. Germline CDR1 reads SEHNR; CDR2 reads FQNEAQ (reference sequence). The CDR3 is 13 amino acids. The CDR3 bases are TGTGCCAGCAGCTTAGGGGGCCACACTGAAGCTTTCTTT. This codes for CASSLGGHTEAFF.

CDR3 DNA: TGTGCCAGCAGTCTGCGGGGGGGGACCCTTGGGGGCTACACCTTC. Translated, it gives CASSLRGGTLGGYTF. The chain joins TRBV28 to TRBJ1-2, with a weak D call TRBD1 (5 bases). V lost 5 bases, J lost 8 bases, and 21 bases lay in between. CDR1 and CDR2 (germline): MDHEN, SYDVKM. The CDR3 spans 15 residues.

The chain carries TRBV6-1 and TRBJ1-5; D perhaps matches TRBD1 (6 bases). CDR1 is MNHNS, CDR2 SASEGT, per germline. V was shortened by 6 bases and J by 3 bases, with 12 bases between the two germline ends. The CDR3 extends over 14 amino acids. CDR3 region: CASRNDRFNQPQHF. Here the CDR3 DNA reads TGTGCCAGCAGGAACGACAGGTTCAATCAGCCCCAGCATTTT.

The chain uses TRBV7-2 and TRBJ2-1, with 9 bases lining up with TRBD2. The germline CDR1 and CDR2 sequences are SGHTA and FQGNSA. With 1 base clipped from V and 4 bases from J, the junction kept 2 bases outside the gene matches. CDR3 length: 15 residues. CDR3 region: CASSLGLAEYNEQFF. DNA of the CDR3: TGTGCCAGCAGCTTAGGACTAGCGGAATACAATGAGCAGTTCTTC.

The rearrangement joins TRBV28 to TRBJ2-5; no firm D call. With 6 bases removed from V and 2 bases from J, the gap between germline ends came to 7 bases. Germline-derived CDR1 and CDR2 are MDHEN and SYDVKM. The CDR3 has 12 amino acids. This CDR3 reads CASSRLQETQYF. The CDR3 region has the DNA TGTGCCAGCAGCCGTCTTCAAGAGACCCAGTACTTC.

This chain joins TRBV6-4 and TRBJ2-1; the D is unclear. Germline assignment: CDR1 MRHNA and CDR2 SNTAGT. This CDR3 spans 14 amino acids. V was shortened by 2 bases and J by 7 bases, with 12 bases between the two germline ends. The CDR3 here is CASSDEAIGNEQFF. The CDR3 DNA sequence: TGTGCCAGCAGTGACGAGGCAATTGGGAATGAGCAGTTCTTC.

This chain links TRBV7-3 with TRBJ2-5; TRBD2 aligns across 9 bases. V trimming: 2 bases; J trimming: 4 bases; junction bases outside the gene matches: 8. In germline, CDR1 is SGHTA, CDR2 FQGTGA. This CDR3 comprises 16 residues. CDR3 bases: TGTGCCAGCAGCTTACAAGGCGGGGGGGTCGGAGAGACCCAGTACTTC. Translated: CASSLQGGGVGETQYF. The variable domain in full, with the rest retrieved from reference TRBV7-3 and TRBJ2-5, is GAGVSQTPSNKVTEKGKYVELRCDPISGHTALYWYRQSLGQGPEFLIYFQGTGAADDSGLPNDRFFAVRPEGSVSTLKIQRTERGDSAVYLCASSLQGGGVGETQYFGPGTRLLVL.

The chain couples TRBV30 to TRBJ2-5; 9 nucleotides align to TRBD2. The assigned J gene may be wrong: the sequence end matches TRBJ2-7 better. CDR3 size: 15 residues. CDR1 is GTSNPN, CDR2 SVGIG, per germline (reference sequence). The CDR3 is CAWSVSGGGAYEQYF. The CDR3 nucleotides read TGTGCCTGGAGTGTATCAGGCGGGGGGGCCTACGAGCAGTACTTC.

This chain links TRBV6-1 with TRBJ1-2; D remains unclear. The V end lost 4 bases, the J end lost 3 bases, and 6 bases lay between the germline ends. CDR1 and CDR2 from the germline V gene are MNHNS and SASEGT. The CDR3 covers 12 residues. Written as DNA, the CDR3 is TGTGCCAGCAGTGTCATTTACTATGGCTACACCTTC. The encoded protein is CASSVIYYGYTF.

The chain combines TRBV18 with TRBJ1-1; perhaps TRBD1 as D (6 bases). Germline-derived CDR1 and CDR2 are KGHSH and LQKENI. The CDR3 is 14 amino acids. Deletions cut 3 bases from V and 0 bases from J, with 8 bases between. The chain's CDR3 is CASSPTGLNTEAFF. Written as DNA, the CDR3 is TGTGCCAGCTCACCGACAGGTTTGAACACTGAAGCTTTCTTT.

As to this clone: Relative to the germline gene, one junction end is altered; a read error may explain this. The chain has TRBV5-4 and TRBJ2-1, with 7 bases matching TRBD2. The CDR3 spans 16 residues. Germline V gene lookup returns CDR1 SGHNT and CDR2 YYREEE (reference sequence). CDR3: CASSMGLRYSYNKQFF. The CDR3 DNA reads TGTGCCAGCAGCATGGGACTACGGTATTCCTACAATAAGCAGTTCTTC.

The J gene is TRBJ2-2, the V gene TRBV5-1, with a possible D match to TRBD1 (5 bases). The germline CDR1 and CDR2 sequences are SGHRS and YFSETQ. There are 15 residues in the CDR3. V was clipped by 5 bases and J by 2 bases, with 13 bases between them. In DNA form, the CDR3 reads TGCGCCAGCAGTCACAGGAACTATAACACCGGGGAGCTGTTTTTT. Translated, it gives CASSHRNYNTGELFF.

Here the CDR3 DNA reads TGCGCCAGCAGCAGTGGGCAGGGGGAAGGGTACGAGCAGTACTTC. This encodes CASSSGQGEGYEQYF. The genes are TRBV4-1 and TRBJ2-5; TRBD1 agrees at 7 bases. The last part of the DNA fits TRBJ2-7 better; the J call may be wrong. Germline values: CDR1 MGHRA, CDR2 YSYEKL. The CDR3 extends over 15 amino acids.

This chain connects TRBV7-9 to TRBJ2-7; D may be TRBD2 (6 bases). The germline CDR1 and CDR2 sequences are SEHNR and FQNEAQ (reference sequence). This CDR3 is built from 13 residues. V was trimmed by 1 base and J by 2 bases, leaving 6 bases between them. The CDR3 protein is CASSLGLAYEQYF. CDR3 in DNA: TGTGCCAGCAGCTTAGGACTAGCCTACGAGCAGTACTTC.

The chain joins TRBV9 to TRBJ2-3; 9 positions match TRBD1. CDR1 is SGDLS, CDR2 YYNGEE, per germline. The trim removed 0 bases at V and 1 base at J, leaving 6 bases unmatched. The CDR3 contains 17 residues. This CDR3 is CASSVGDRTGGTDTQYF. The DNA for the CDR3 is TGTGCCAGCAGCGTAGGGGACCGGACAGGGGGCACAGATACGCAGTATTTT.

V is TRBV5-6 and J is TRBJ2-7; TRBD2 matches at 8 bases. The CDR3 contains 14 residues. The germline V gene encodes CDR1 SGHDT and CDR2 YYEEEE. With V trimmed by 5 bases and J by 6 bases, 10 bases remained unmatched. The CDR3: CASRGLGGAGEQYF. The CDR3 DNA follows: TGTGCCAGCAGGGGCCTCGGGGGGGCGGGCGAGCAGTACTTC. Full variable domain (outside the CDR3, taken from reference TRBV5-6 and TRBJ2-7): DAGVTQSPTHLIKTRGQQVTLRCSPKSGHDTVSWYQQALGQGPQFIFQYYEEEERQRGNFPDRFSGHQFPNYSSELNVNALLLGDSALYLCASRGLGGAGEQYFGPGTRLTVT.

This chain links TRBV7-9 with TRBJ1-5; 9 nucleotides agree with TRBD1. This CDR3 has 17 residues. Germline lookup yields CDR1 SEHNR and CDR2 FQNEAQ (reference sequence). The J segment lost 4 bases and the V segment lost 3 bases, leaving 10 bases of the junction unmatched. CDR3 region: CASSFGTGIVVNQPQHF. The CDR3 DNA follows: TGTGCCAGCAGCTTCGGGACAGGGATTGTAGTGAATCAGCCCCAGCATTTT.

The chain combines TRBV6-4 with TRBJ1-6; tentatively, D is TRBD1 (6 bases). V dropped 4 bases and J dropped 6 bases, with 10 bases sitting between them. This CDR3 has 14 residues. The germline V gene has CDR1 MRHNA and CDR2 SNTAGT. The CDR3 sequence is CASSVSGANSPLHF. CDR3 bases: TGTGCCAGCAGTGTGTCAGGGGCTAATTCACCCCTCCACTTT.

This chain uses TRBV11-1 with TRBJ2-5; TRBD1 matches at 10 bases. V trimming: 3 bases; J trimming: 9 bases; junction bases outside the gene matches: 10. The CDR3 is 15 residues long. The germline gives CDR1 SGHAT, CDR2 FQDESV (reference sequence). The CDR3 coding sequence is TGTGCCAGCAGCTTCCCTGACAGGGGGCTGGAGGCCCAGTACTTC. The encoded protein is CASSFPDRGLEAQYF.

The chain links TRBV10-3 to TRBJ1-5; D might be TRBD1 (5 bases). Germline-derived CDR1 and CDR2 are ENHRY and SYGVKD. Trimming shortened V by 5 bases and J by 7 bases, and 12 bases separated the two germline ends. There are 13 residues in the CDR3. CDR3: CAISSSGRQPQHF. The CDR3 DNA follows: TGTGCCATCAGTAGCTCAGGGAGGCAGCCCCAGCATTTT.

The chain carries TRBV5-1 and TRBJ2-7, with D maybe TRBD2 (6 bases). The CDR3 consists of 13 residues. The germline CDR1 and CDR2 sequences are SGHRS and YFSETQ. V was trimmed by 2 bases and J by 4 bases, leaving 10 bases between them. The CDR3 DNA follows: TGCGCCAGCAGCTTACCGCGGGGTTACGAGCAGTACTTC. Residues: CASSLPRGYEQYF.

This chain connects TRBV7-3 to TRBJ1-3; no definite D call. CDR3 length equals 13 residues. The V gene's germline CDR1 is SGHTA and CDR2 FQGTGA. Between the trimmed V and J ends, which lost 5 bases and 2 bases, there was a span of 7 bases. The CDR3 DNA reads TGTGCCAGCAGCCCGTCAGCTGGAAACACCATATATTTT. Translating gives CASSPSAGNTIYF.

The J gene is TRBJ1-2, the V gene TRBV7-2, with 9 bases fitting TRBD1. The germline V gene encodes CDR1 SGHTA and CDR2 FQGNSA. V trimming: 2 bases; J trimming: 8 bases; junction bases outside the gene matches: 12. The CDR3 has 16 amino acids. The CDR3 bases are TGTGCCAGCAGCTTATCGCCACCTTCGACAGGGGGGGGCTACACCTTC. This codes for CASSLSPPSTGGGYTF.

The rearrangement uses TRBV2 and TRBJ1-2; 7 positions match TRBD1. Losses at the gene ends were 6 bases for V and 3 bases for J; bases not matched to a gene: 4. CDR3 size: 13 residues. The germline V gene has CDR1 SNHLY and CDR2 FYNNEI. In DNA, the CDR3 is TGTGCCAGCAGCCAGGGGGAGGACTATGGCTACACCTTC. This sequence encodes CASSQGEDYGYTF.

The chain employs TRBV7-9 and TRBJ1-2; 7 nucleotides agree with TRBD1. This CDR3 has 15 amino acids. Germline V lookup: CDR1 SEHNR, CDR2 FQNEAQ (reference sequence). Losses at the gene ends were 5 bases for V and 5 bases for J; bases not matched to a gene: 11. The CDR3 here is CASSQTTGYEYGYTF. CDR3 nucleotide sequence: TGTGCCAGCAGCCAGACGACAGGGTACGAATATGGCTACACCTTC.

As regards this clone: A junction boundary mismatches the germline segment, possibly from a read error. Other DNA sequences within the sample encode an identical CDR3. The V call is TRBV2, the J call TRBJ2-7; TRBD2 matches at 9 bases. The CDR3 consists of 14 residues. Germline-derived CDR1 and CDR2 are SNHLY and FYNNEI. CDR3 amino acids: CASSVRSGGSEQYF. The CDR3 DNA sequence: TGTGCCAGCAGTGTGCGTAGCGGGGGCAGCGAGCAGTACTTT. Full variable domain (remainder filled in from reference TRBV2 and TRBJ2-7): EPEVTQTPSHQVTQMGQEVILRCVPISNHLYFYWYRQILGQKVEFLVSFYNNEISEKSEIFDDQFSVERPDGSNFTLKIRSTKLEDSAMYFCASSVRSGGSEQYFGPGTRLTVT.

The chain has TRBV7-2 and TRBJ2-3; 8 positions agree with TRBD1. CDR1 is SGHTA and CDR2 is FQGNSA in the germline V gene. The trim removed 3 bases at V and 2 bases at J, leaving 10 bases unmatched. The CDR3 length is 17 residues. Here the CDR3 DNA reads TGTGCCAGCAGCTTCCTCCAGGGGGCCGGGTACACAGATACGCAGTATTTT. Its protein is CASSFLQGAGYTDTQYF.

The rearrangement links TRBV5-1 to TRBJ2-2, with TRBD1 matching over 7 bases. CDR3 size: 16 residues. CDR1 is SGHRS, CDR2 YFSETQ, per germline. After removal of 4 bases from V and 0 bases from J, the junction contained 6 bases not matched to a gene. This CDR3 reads CASSAQQGSNTGELFF. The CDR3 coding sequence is TGCGCCAGCAGCGCGCAACAGGGGTCGAACACCGGGGAGCTGTTTTTT.